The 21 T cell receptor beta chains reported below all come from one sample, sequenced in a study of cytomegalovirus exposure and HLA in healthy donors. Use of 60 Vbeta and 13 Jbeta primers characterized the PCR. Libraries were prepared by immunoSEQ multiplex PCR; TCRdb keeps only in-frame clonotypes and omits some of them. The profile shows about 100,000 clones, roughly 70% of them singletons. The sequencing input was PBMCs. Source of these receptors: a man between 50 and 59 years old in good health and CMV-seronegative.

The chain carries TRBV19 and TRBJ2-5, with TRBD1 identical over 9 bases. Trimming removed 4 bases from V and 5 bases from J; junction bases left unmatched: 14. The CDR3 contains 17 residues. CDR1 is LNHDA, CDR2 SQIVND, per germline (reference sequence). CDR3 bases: TGTGCCAGTAGTACCTCCGGGACAGGGAGGTACCGGGAGACCCAGTACTTC. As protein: CASSTSGTGRYRETQYF. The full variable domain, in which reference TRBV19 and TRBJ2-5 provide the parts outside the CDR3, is DGGITQSPKYLFRKEGQNVTLSCEQNLNHDAMYWYRQDPGQGLRLIYYSQIVNDFQKGDIAEGYSVSREKKESFPLTVTSAQKNPTAFYLCASSTSGTGRYRETQYFGPGTRLLVL.

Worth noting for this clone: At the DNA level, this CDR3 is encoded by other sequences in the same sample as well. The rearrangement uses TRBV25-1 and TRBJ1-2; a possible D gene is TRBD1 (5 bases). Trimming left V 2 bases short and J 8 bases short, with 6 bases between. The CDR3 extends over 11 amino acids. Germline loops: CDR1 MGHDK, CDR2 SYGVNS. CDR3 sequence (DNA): TGTGCCAGCAGTGAAGGGGGGGGCTACACCTTC. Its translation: CASSEGGGYTF.

The CDR3 loop is CASSIAPGGNTEAFF. DNA for the CDR3: TGTGCCAGTAGTATAGCGCCAGGGGGGAACACTGAAGCTTTCTTT. V usage is TRBV19 and J usage is TRBJ1-1, with 7 bases lining up with TRBD1. The V and J ends lost 1 base and 1 base, in that order; junction bases with no gene match: 3. This CDR3 is 15 amino acids long. The germline CDR1 and CDR2 sequences are LNHDA and SQIVND (reference sequence).

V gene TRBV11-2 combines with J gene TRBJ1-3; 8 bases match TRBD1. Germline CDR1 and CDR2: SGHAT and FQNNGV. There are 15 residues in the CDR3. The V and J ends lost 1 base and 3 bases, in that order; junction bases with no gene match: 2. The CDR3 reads CASSLVGQGGNTIYF. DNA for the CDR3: TGTGCCAGCAGCTTAGTCGGACAGGGTGGAAACACCATATATTTT.

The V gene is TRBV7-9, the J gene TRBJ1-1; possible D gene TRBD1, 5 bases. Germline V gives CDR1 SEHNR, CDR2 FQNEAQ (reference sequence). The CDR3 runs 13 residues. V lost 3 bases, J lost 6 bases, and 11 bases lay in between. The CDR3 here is CASSFQGVPEAFF. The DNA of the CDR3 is TGTGCCAGCAGCTTTCAAGGGGTGCCTGAAGCTTTCTTT.

The CDR3 DNA sequence: TGTGCCAGCAGCTCCCGACAGCTAGCCAAAAACATTCAGTACTTC. It specifies CASSSRQLAKNIQYF. V gene TRBV11-1 combines with J gene TRBJ2-4; maybe TRBD1 (5 bases). Germline CDR1 SGHAT, CDR2 FQDESV (reference sequence). Trimming shortened V by 4 bases and J by 0 bases, and 10 bases separated the two germline ends. The CDR3 contains 15 residues.

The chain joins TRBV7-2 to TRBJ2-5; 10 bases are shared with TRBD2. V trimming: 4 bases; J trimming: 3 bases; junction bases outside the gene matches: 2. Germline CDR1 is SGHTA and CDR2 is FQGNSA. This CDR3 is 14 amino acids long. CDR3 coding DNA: TGTGCCAGCAGCTCCGGACTAGCGGAAGAGACCCAGTACTTC. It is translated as CASSSGLAEETQYF.

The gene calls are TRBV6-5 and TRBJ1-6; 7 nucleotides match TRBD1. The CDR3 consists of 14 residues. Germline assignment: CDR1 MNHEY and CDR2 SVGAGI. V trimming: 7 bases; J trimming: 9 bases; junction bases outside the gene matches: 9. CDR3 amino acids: CASTRGQEGSPLHF. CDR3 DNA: TGTGCCAGCACCCGAGGACAGGAGGGTTCACCCCTCCACTTT.

CDR3 amino acids: CASSEAGGWNEKLFF. In nucleotides, the CDR3 is TGTGCCAGCAGTGAAGCAGGAGGGTGGAATGAAAAACTGTTTTTT. The V and J genes are TRBV6-1 and TRBJ1-4, with D uncertain. Trimming removed 0 bases from V and 5 bases from J, with 10 bases in between. The CDR3 is 15 residues long. CDR1 is MNHNS, CDR2 SASEGT, per germline.

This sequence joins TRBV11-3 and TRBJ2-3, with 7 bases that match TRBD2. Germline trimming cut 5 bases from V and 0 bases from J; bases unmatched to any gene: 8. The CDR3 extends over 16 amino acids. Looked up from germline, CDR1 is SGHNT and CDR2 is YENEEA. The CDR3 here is CASSPGLRSSTDTQYF. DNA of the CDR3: TGTGCCAGCAGCCCGGGACTAAGGTCTAGCACAGATACGCAGTATTTT.

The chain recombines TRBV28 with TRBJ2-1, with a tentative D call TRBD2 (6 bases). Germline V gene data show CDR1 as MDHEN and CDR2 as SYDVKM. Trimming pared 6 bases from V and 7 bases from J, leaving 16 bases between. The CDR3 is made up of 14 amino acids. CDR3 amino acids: CASRLPGLLNEQFF. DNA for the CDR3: TGTGCCAGCAGACTCCCGGGACTTCTGAATGAGCAGTTCTTC.

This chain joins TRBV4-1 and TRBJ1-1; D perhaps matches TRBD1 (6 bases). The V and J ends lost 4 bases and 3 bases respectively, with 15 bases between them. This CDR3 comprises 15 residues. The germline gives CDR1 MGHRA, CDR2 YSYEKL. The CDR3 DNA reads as TGCGCCAGCAGCCTAAAGACGGACAGACACACTGAAGCTTTCTTT. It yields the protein CASSLKTDRHTEAFF.

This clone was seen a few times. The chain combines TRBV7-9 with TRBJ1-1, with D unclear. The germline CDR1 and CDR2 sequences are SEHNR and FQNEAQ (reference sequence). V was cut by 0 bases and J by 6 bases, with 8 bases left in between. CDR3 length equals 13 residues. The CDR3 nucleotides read TGTGCCAGCAGCTTAGCGCCTAGACCTGAAGCTTTCTTT. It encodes CASSLAPRPEAFF.

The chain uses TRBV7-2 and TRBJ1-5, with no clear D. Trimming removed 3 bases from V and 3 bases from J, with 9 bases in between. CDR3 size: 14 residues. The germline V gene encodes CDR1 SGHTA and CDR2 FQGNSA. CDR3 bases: TGTGCCAGCAGCTTCGCAGGCGACAATCAGCCCCAGCATTTT. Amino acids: CASSFAGDNQPQHF. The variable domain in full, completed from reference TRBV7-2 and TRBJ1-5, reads GAGVSQSPSNKVTEKGKDVELRCDPISGHTALYWYRQSLGQGLEFLIYFQGNSAPDKSGLPSDRFSAERTGGSVSTLTIQRTQQEDSAVYLCASSFAGDNQPQHFGDGTRLSIL.

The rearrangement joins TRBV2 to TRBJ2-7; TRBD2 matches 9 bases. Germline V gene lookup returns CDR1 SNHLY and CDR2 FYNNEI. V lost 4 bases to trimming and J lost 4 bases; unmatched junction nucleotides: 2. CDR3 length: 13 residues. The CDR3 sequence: CASSASGRYEQYF. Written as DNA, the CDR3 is TGTGCCAGCAGTGCCAGCGGGAGGTACGAGCAGTACTTC.

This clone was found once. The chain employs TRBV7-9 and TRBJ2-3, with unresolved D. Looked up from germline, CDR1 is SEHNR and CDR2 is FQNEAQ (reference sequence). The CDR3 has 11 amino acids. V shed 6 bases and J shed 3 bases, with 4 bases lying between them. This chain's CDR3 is CASSSTDTQYF. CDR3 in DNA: TGTGCCAGCAGTAGTACAGATACGCAGTATTTT.

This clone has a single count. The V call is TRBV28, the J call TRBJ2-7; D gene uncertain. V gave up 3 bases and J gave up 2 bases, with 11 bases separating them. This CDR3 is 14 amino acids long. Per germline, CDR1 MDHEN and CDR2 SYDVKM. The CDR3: CASSFQRIAYEQYF. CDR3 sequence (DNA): TGTGCCAGCAGTTTTCAGCGCATAGCCTACGAGCAGTACTTC.

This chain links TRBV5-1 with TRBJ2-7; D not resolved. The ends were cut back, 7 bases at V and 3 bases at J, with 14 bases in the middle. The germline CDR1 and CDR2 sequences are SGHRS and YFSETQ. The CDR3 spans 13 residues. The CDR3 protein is CASRVSANYEQYF. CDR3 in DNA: TGCGCCAGCCGGGTGAGTGCCAACTACGAGCAGTACTTC.

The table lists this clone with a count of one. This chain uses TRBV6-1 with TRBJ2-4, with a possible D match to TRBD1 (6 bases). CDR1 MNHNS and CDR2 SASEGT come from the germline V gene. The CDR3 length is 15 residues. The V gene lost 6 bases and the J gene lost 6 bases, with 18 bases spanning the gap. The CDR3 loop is CASRPLQGEGNIQYF. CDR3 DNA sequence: TGTGCCAGCAGACCGTTACAGGGAGAAGGAAACATTCAGTACTTC.

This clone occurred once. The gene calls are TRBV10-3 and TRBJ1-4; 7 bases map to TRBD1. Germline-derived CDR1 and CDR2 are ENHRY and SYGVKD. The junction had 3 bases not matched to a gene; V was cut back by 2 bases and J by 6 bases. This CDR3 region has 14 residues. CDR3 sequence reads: CAISEGQADEKLFF. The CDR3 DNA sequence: TGTGCCATCAGTGAGGGACAGGCGGATGAAAAACTGTTTTTT.

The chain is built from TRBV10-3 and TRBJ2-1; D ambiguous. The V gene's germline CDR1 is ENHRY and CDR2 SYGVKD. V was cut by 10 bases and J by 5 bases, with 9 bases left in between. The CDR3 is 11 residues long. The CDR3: CATAPNNEQFF. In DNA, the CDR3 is TGTGCCACCGCGCCCAACAATGAGCAGTTCTTC.